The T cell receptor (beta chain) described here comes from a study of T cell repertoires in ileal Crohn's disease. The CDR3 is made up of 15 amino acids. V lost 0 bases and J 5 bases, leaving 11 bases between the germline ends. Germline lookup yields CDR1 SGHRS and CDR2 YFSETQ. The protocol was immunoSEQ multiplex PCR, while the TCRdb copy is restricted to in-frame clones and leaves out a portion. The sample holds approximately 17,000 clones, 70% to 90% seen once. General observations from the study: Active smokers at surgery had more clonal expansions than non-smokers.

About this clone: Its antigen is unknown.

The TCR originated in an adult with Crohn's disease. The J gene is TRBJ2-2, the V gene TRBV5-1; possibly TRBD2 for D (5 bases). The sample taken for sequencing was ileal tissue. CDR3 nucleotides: TGCGCCAGCAGCTTGGAGGCGCCGGGGACCGGGGAGCTGTTTTTT. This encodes CASSLEAPGTGELFF.